In this sample, the clone carrying this T cell receptor beta chain turned up many times. This sample is part of a study of T cells in Graves' hyperthyroidism and ophthalmopathy. Study as a whole: Pretreatment peripheral blood was obtained at initial diagnosis.

Per germline, CDR1 MNHEY and CDR2 SVGEGT. This CDR3 has 16 residues. Trimming at V came to 9 bases and at J to 3 bases, leaving 14 bases not matched to a gene. TCR beta CDR3 sequences were amplified from RNA transcripts. Researchers ran a first-round RT-PCR on the TCR CDR3 using the HTBI primer set. Via MiXCR, TCRdb re-called the multiplex PCR reads, giving one row per CDR3 protein. The sample carries 210,000 or so distinct CDR3 sequences, about 15% recorded once. Material: blood. The chain carries TRBV6-2 or TRBV6-3 and TRBJ2-3; 8 bases fit TRBD1. The sequence was obtained from a man between 50 and 59 years old with Graves' hyperthyroidism. CDR3 nucleotides: TGTGCCAGTGTACCCCCTGGACAGGGTGGAACAGATACGCAGTATTTT. Translation gives CASVPPGQGGTDTQYF.